The source of this T cell receptor beta chain is a study of shared T cell receptors in the human thymus. Repertoires were generated with immunoSEQ multiplex PCR, while TCRdb's copy carries only in-frame clones and drops some. The sample carries 700,000 or so clones, 80% to 90% recorded once. V was clipped by 1 base and J by 4 bases; unmatched bases: 4. The V gene's germline CDR1 is MNHNS and CDR2 SASEGT. The CDR3 sequence is 14 residues long. These data also featured in a second study, about human thymus T cells. From that second work: The source of the thymus tissue was resections taken during corrective heart surgery. Thymic and blood repertoires showed apparently biased V and J gene usage. Related reports documented highly overlapping thymic repertoires among unrelated individuals.

The TCR sequence derives from a girl under three years old with a congenital heart defect. The sequencing input was thymocytes. The chain links TRBV6-1 to TRBJ2-7; 7 bases are shared with TRBD2. The CDR3 is CASSEEWRGYEQYF. The CDR3 nucleotides read TGTGCCAGCAGTGAAGAGTGGCGGGGGTACGAGCAGTACTTC.